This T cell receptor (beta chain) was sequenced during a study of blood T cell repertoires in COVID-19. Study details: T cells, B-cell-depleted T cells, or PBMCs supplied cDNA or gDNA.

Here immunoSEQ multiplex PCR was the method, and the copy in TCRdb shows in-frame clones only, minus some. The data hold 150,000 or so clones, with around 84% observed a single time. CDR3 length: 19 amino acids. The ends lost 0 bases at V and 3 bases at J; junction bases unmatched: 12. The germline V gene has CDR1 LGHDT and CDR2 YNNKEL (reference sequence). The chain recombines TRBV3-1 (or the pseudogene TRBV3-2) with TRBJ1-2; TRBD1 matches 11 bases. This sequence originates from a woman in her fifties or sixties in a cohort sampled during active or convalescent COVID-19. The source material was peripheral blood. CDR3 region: CASSQDRAGQGAPDYGYTF. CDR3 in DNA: TGTGCCAGCAGCCAAGATAGGGCAGGACAGGGGGCGCCGGACTATGGCTACACCTTC.